The 27 T cell receptor beta chains below come from one sample, sequenced in a study of T cells in Graves' hyperthyroidism and ophthalmopathy. There were TCR beta CDR3 regions amplified from RNA transcripts. Primed by the HTBI set, a first-round RT-PCR was run on the TCR CDR3. MiXCR, applied by TCRdb to the multiplex PCR reads, yields one record per CDR3 protein. The sample holds a few hundred thousand distinct CDR3 sequences, approximately 49% seen once. The sequencing sample was made of peripheral blood or thyroid tissue (not recorded which). The receptor set was obtained from an adult woman with Graves' disease, either hyperthyroidism or ophthalmopathy (not recorded which).

The V call is TRBV9, the J call TRBJ1-1, with unresolved D. The V end lost 3 bases, the J end lost 7 bases, and 10 bases lay between the germline ends. The CDR3 runs 12 residues. Per germline, CDR1 SGDLS and CDR2 YYNGEE. The DNA for the CDR3 is TGTGCCAGCAGCGCCAACAAGGGTGAAGCTTTCTTT. This sequence encodes CASSANKGEAFF. The full variable domain, with the rest looked up from reference TRBV9 and TRBJ1-1, is DSGVTQTPKHLITATGQRVTLRCSPRSGDLSVYWYQQSLDQGLQFLIQYYNGEERAKGNILERFSAQQFPDLHSELNLSSLELGDSALYFCASSANKGEAFFGQGTRLTVV.

As for this clonotype: A read error may explain this, as a much larger clone is one base away. The V gene is TRBV12-3 or TRBV12-4, the J gene TRBJ2-6; 8 nucleotides agree with TRBD2. V gave up 4 bases and J gave up 0 bases; unmatched junction bases: 8. The CDR3 spans 18 residues. The CDR3 is CASSSRGGGSSGANVLTF. The CDR3 bases are TGTGCCAGCAGTTCCCGGGGGGGAGGGAGCTCTGGGGCCAACGTCCTGACTTTC.

The chain couples TRBV5-6 to TRBJ1-1, with 8 bases aligning to TRBD1. Trimming cost V 4 bases and J 7 bases; bases outside gene matches: 9. This CDR3 is built from 14 residues. Per the germline V gene, CDR1 is SGHDT and CDR2 is YYEEEE. The CDR3 protein is CASSVRQGRFEAFF. DNA of the CDR3: TGTGCCAGCAGCGTTAGACAGGGGAGATTTGAAGCTTTCTTT.

Many counts were recorded for this clonotype. This sequence joins TRBV19 and TRBJ1-1; D remains ambiguous. V was shortened by 5 bases and J by 4 bases, with 5 bases between the two germline ends. The CDR3 contains 11 residues. Germline CDR1 and CDR2: LNHDA and SQIVND (reference sequence). The CDR3 loop is CASSRPTEAFF. CDR3 nucleotide sequence: TGTGCCAGTAGTCGGCCCACTGAAGCTTTCTTT.

This chain connects TRBV4-2 to TRBJ1-1; D call uncertain. In germline, CDR1 is LGHNA, CDR2 YNFKEQ. The CDR3 is 15 residues long. Trimming took 0 bases from V and 4 from J, leaving 12 bases between them. CDR3 region: CASSQDLKAGTEAFF. As DNA, the CDR3 is TGTGCCAGCAGCCAAGATCTGAAGGCGGGCACTGAAGCTTTCTTT.

The J gene is TRBJ1-6, the V gene TRBV9; D ambiguous. Germline V CDR1 and CDR2: SGDLS, YYNGEE. The CDR3 loop spans 14 amino acids. V lost 4 bases to trimming and J lost 4 bases, with 9 bases between them. This CDR3 is CASSSTDYNSPLHF. The CDR3 coding sequence is TGTGCCAGCAGCAGCACTGATTATAATTCACCCCTCCACTTT.

A word on this clonotype: At one end the junction does not follow the germline gene, possibly because of a read error. The chain recombines TRBV5-1 with TRBJ2-5, with unresolved D. CDR3 length equals 12 residues. Germline V gene sequence: CDR1 SGHRS, CDR2 YFSETQ. The CDR3: CASSLDQETQSF. CDR3 bases: TGCGCCAGCAGCCTCGACCAAGAGACCCAGTCCTTC.

On this clonotype: No conserved phenylalanine or tryptophan ends this CDR3, so it is likely a read error. The DNA is omitted, as the CDR3 cannot be located on it reliably, and the CDR3 follows TCRdb's listing. CDR3 loop: CASSPGTSSS. The V gene is TRBV11-2, the J gene TRBJ2-5; the table's D gene call, TRBD2, was not cross checked with the DNA. CDR1 is SGHAT, CDR2 FQNNGV, per germline. The CDR3 spans 10 amino acids, including both terminal residues.

V usage is TRBV20-1 and J usage is TRBJ1-5; the D gene is possibly TRBD1 (6 bases). The V and J ends lost 3 bases and 4 bases respectively, with 13 bases between them. The CDR3 is 14 residues long. CDR1 and CDR2 (germline): DFQATT, SNEGSKA (reference sequence). The CDR3 DNA reads as TGCAGTGCTAGTTTGGGCAGGGGTAATCAGCCCCAGCATTTT. Protein sequence: CSASLGRGNQPQHF.

This sequence joins TRBV7-2 and TRBJ1-3, with D unresolved. The CDR3 length is 17 residues. With 3 bases removed from V and 0 bases from J, the gap between germline ends came to 15 bases. From germline, CDR1 is SGHTA and CDR2 FQGNSA. The CDR3 sequence is CASSFAPSGYSGNTIYF. The CDR3 nucleotides are TGTGCCAGCAGCTTTGCACCCTCGGGCTACTCTGGAAACACCATATATTTT.

This clonotype was seen many times. This chain links TRBV5-1 with TRBJ1-1, with D possibly being TRBD1 (6 bases). Trimming pared 0 bases from V and 5 bases from J, leaving 11 bases between. The CDR3 covers 14 residues. CDR1 is SGHRS and CDR2 is YFSETQ in the germline V gene. The CDR3 loop is CASSLENRETEAFF. The DNA for the CDR3 is TGCGCCAGCAGCTTGGAGAACAGGGAGACTGAAGCTTTCTTT.

Ten or more counts support this clonotype. The V call is TRBV3-1, the J call TRBJ2-5; 8 bases match TRBD1. The CDR3 length is 14 residues. CDR1 is LGHDT, CDR2 YNNKEL, per germline (reference sequence). The ends lost 5 bases at V and 5 bases at J; junction bases unmatched: 7. For the CDR3, the DNA is TGTGCCAGCAGCTATCGACAGGGGCTGGAGACCCAGTACTTC. Translation gives CASSYRQGLETQYF.

This clonotype was counted once. The rearrangement links TRBV7-9 to TRBJ1-4, with D perhaps matching TRBD1 (5 bases). V lost 5 bases to trimming and J lost 8 bases, with 15 bases between them. Germline assignment: CDR1 SEHNR and CDR2 FQNEAQ (reference sequence). This CDR3 comprises 14 residues. The CDR3 reads CASSQRGRREKLFF. The CDR3, as DNA: TGTGCCAGCAGCCAACGGGGCCGGAGGGAAAAACTGTTTTTT. Full variable domain (outside the CDR3, taken from reference TRBV7-9 and TRBJ1-4): DTGVSQNPRHKITKRGQNVTFRCDPISEHNRLYWYRQTLGQGPEFLTYFQNEAQLEKSRLLSDRFSAERPKGSFSTLEIQRTEQGDSAMYLCASSQRGRREKLFFGSGTQLSVL.

The rearrangement uses TRBV15 and TRBJ2-5; D is ambiguous. The ends were cut back, 1 base at V and 9 bases at J, with 9 bases in the middle. The CDR3 runs 12 residues. Germline-derived CDR1 and CDR2 are LNHNV and YYDKDF (reference sequence). The CDR3 sequence is CATSRVRKAQYF. The CDR3, as DNA: TGTGCCACCAGCAGAGTGAGGAAGGCCCAGTACTTC.

In this sample, this clonotype turned up many times. This chain joins TRBV2 and TRBJ2-5, with TRBD2 matching over 10 bases. In germline, CDR1 is SNHLY, CDR2 FYNNEI. There are 14 residues in the CDR3. Trimming at V came to 2 bases and at J to 7 bases, leaving 4 bases not matched to a gene. The CDR3 reads CASSERVAGGTQYF. The CDR3 nucleotides are TGTGCCAGCAGTGAACGGGTAGCGGGAGGGACCCAGTACTTC. Full variable domain (rest looked up from reference TRBV2 and TRBJ2-5): EPEVTQTPSHQVTQMGQEVILRCVPISNHLYFYWYRQILGQKVEFLVSFYNNEISEKSEIFDDQFSVERPDGSNFTLKIRSTKLEDSAMYFCASSERVAGGTQYFGPGTRLLVL.

This clonotype was seen a handful of times. This chain connects TRBV5-1 to TRBJ1-1, with D possibly matching TRBD1 (5 bases). Trimming took off 0 bases at V and 2 bases at J, with 11 bases between the two ends. The CDR3 has 15 amino acids. Looked up from germline, CDR1 is SGHRS and CDR2 is YFSETQ. The CDR3 DNA sequence: TGCGCCAGCAGCTTGGGGTGGGGGACCAACACTGAAGCTTTCTTT. Translated, it gives CASSLGWGTNTEAFF.

CDR3 sequence: CASSPNVPGYSYTEAFF. The CDR3 DNA is TGTGCCAGCAGCCCAAATGTTCCGGGATACTCGTACACTGAAGCTTTCTTT. The gene calls are TRBV11-3 and TRBJ1-1; no definite D call. Germline values: CDR1 SGHNT, CDR2 YENEEA. Trimming cost V 5 bases and J 3 bases, with 22 bases left between them. The CDR3 consists of 17 residues.

The chain recombines TRBV19 with TRBJ2-1; 7 nucleotides align to TRBD2. Germline CDR1 reads LNHDA; CDR2 reads SQIVND (reference sequence). V lost 7 bases to trimming and J lost 2 bases; unmatched junction nucleotides: 11. This CDR3 comprises 16 residues. CDR3 sequence (DNA): TGTGCCAGTACCGGGGAGGGAGCGGAGACCTACAATGAGCAGTTCTTC. It encodes CASTGEGAETYNEQFF.

This clonotype appeared a few times. V usage is TRBV5-6 and J usage is TRBJ2-5; D call uncertain. The CDR3 is 17 amino acids. CDR1 is SGHDT and CDR2 is YYEEEE in the germline V gene. V was cut by 2 bases and J by 4 bases, with 21 bases left in between. The CDR3 nucleotides are TGTGCCAGCAGCTTCAACCCGGGTTGGATGGAGATAGAGACCCAGTACTTC. Encoded protein: CASSFNPGWMEIETQYF.

In this sample, this clonotype turned up many times. The chain links TRBV9 to TRBJ2-7; the D is unclear. Germline V gives CDR1 SGDLS, CDR2 YYNGEE. The CDR3 extends over 12 amino acids. V shed 4 bases and J shed 2 bases, with 7 bases lying between them. Here the CDR3 reads CASSSTPYEQYF. The CDR3 nucleotides read TGTGCCAGCAGCTCCACGCCCTACGAGCAGTACTTC.

V usage is TRBV20-1 and J usage is TRBJ2-6; possibly TRBD2 for D (5 bases). The CDR3 is 16 amino acids. From germline, CDR1 is DFQATT and CDR2 SNEGSKA (reference sequence). Trimming left V 0 bases short and J 0 bases short, with 9 bases between. CDR3 protein: CSARDGSHSGANVLTF. CDR3 in DNA: TGCAGTGCTAGAGATGGGAGCCACTCTGGGGCCAACGTCCTGACTTTC.

This clonotype was picked up many times. The chain joins TRBV7-2 to TRBJ1-5; D is undetermined. V gave up 4 bases and J gave up 1 base, with 11 bases separating them. The CDR3 totals 15 residues. In germline, CDR1 is SGHTA, CDR2 FQGNSA. The CDR3 DNA reads as TGTGCCAGCAGCTCCCGGTTTGGAAGCAATCAGCCCCAGCATTTT. Encoded protein: CASSSRFGSNQPQHF. The complete variable domain, with remaining parts taken from reference TRBV7-2 and TRBJ1-5, reads GAGVSQSPSNKVTEKGKDVELRCDPISGHTALYWYRQSLGQGLEFLIYFQGNSAPDKSGLPSDRFSAERTGGSVSTLTIQRTQQEDSAVYLCASSSRFGSNQPQHFGDGTRLSIL.

This chain connects TRBV6-4 to TRBJ1-5; D call uncertain. The germline CDR1 and CDR2 sequences are MRHNA and SNTAGT. Trimming cost V 5 bases and J 3 bases, with 14 bases left between them. This CDR3 spans 15 amino acids. In DNA form, the CDR3 reads TGTGCCAGCAGTCTAGGTCAGACCAACAATCAGCCCCAGCATTTT. It is translated as CASSLGQTNNQPQHF.

The CDR3 sequence is CSAPGASGRSHEQFF. Written as DNA, the CDR3 is TGCAGTGCCCCGGGGGCCAGCGGGAGATCGCATGAGCAGTTCTTC. This sequence joins TRBV20-1 and TRBJ2-1; 8 bases align to TRBD2. The trim removed 6 bases at V and 8 bases at J, leaving 15 bases unmatched. Germline assignment: CDR1 DFQATT and CDR2 SNEGSKA (reference sequence). The CDR3 consists of 15 residues.

The rearrangement uses TRBV7-9 and TRBJ2-7; D remains ambiguous. Matching the DNA end better, TRBJ2-1 makes the J call doubtful. CDR1 and CDR2 from the germline V gene are SEHNR and FQNEAQ (reference sequence). The CDR3 loop spans 16 amino acids. CDR3 in amino acids: CASSLAGTVSYNEQFF. The CDR3 DNA reads as TGTGCCAGCAGCTTGGCAGGTACGGTCTCCTACAATGAGCAGTTCTTC.

This clonotype has a count of ten or more. The chain combines TRBV6-5 with TRBJ2-2, with D hard to call. This CDR3 is built from 14 residues. Trimming cost V 8 bases and J 3 bases, with 13 bases left between them. CDR1 is MNHEY and CDR2 is SVGAGI in the germline V gene. The CDR3 loop is CASLPLRDTGELFF. DNA for the CDR3: TGTGCCAGCCTTCCACTCCGGGACACCGGGGAGCTGTTTTTT.

V gene TRBV24-1 combines with J gene TRBJ1-1, with D perhaps matching TRBD1 (5 bases). The germline gives CDR1 KGHDR, CDR2 SFDVKD. Trimming removed 4 bases at V and 8 bases at J, with 13 bases between. This CDR3 has 13 residues. CDR3 sequence reads: CATSDPGTVEAFF. The CDR3 DNA reads as TGTGCCACCAGTGACCCTGGGACCGTAGAAGCTTTCTTT.